This TCR beta chain stems from a study of blood T cell repertoires in COVID-19. In the authors' workflow: Scientists estimated how many nucleated cells there were by amplifying reference gene primers. Method: immunoSEQ multiplex PCR; TCRdb's copy keeps in-frame clones and lacks some. From that table come the V and J calls and clone size; the DNA was used to work out D and trimming. The sample holds roughly 300,000 clones; 80% to 95% are singletons and the top ten take 2.2%. In germline, CDR1 is KGHDR, CDR2 SFDVKD. The CDR3 is 16 amino acids. V trimming: 9 bases; J trimming: 7 bases; junction bases outside the gene matches: 17.

This TCR derives from a woman in her thirties with COVID-19, enrolled during active disease. The sample consisted of peripheral blood. The rearrangement joins TRBV24-1 to TRBJ2-3; 8 positions match TRBD1. The CDR3 DNA follows: TGTGCCACCCAGAAGACCGGGACAGGCCGAGATTATACGCAGTATTTT. This codes for CATQKTGTGRDYTQYF.